The 10 T cell receptor beta chains below come from one sample, sequenced in a study of blood T cells in healthy people across ages. Through a sample-barcoded 5' primer and a J-beta primer mix, a second PCR was run for roughly 6 to 11 cycles. From the 5' RACE reads, TCRdb called clonotypes with MiXCR, one entry per CDR3 protein. The table has about 1.4 million distinct CDR3 sequences, approximately 59% seen once. Sample: blood. The receptors derive from a young man in good health.

This chain connects TRBV5-6 to TRBJ1-4; the D gene is possibly TRBD1 (5 bases). Germline V gene data show CDR1 as SGHDT and CDR2 as YYEEEE. The CDR3 extends over 14 amino acids. V was pared by 0 bases and J by 8 bases, with 11 bases between. CDR3: CASSLVQAGEKLFF. The CDR3 nucleotides are TGTGCCAGCAGCTTGGTACAGGCCGGCGAAAAACTGTTTTTT.

The CDR3, as DNA: TGCAGTGCTAGAGATTTCCCCCCTAGCGGGGGTGAGACCCAGTACTTC. Protein: CSARDFPPSGGETQYF. The rearrangement links TRBV20-1 to TRBJ2-7; TRBD2 matches 10 bases. The J call may be faulty, since TRBJ2-5 better matches the DNA end. From germline, CDR1 is DFQATT and CDR2 SNEGSKA (reference sequence). CDR3 length: 16 amino acids.

In its sample, this clonotype was seen a few times. The chain couples TRBV7-9 to TRBJ2-1, with D possibly TRBD1 on 6 matching bases. From germline, CDR1 is SEHNR and CDR2 FQNEAQ (reference sequence). V was clipped by 4 bases and J by 8 bases, with 9 bases between them. CDR3 length: 12 residues. CDR3 loop: CASSWGQYEQFF. CDR3 sequence (DNA): TGTGCCAGCAGCTGGGGACAATATGAGCAGTTCTTC.

The rearrangement joins TRBV3-1 to TRBJ2-4, with D possibly called TRBD1 or TRBD2 (5 bases each). The assigned J gene may be wrong: the sequence end matches TRBJ2-7 better. The CDR3 sequence is 15 residues long. The germline V gene has CDR1 LGHDT and CDR2 YNNKEL (reference sequence). CDR3 sequence reads: CASSQGVTGRYEQYF. The CDR3 bases are TGTGCCAGCAGCCAAGGCGTGACGGGGCGGTACGAGCAGTACTTC.

The chain has TRBV11-2 and TRBJ2-5; tentatively, D is TRBD2 (5 bases). Trimming removed 2 bases at V and 7 bases at J, with 14 bases between. This CDR3 has 14 residues. From germline, CDR1 is SGHAT and CDR2 FQNNGV. The CDR3 nucleotides read TGTGCCAGCAGCTTACAAGCCTCAGAGGGGACCCAGTACTTC. Protein: CASSLQASEGTQYF.

The chain combines TRBV10-2 with TRBJ2-3, with D maybe TRBD2 (6 bases). Germline assignment: CDR1 WSHSY and CDR2 SAAADI. The CDR3 length is 13 residues. V was shortened by 8 bases and J by 5 bases, with 14 bases between the two germline ends. CDR3 sequence: CASGEVGGDTQYF. Written as DNA, the CDR3 is TGCGCCAGCGGCGAGGTGGGGGGAGATACGCAGTATTTT.

The table lists this clonotype with a few counts. V gene TRBV5-1 combines with J gene TRBJ2-1; 8 bases fit TRBD2. Germline values: CDR1 SGHRS, CDR2 YFSETQ. The CDR3 loop spans 17 amino acids. V gave up 1 base and J gave up 3 bases; unmatched junction bases: 9. DNA of the CDR3: TGCGCCAGCAGCTTGAATGGTCCTAGCGGGTTCTACAATGAGCAGTTCTTC. This sequence encodes CASSLNGPSGFYNEQFF. The whole variable domain, filled in from reference TRBV5-1 and TRBJ2-1, reads KAGVTQTPRYLIKTRGQQVTLSCSPISGHRSVSWYQQTPGQGLQFLFEYFSETQRNKGNFPGRFSGRQFSNSRSEMNVSTLELGDSALYLCASSLNGPSGFYNEQFFGPGTRLTVL.

The chain couples TRBV2 to TRBJ2-3; D remains unclear. The CDR3 totals 14 residues. V lost 7 bases and J lost 6, with 17 bases in between. Germline V lookup: CDR1 SNHLY, CDR2 FYNNEI. In DNA form, the CDR3 reads TGTGCCAGCAAGGATGGAAGAGTTGCGGATACGCAGTATTTT. It specifies CASKDGRVADTQYF.

J is TRBJ1-1 and V is TRBV5-1; unclear D gene. CDR1 is SGHRS and CDR2 is YFSETQ in the germline V gene. This CDR3 has 13 amino acids. Trimming took 0 bases from V and 6 from J, leaving 9 bases between them. The CDR3 DNA is TGCGCCAGCAGCTTGGACCTTTTCTCTGAAGCTTTCTTT. Protein product: CASSLDLFSEAFF.

The chain links TRBV6-2 or TRBV6-3 to TRBJ2-6, with D possibly TRBD2 on 6 matching bases. Trimming removed 7 bases at V and 3 bases at J, with 7 bases between. Germline-derived CDR1 and CDR2 are MNHEY and SVGEGT. The CDR3 sequence is 13 residues long. CDR3 sequence reads: CASTGGGANVLTF. The CDR3 DNA follows: TGTGCCAGCACCGGGGGTGGGGCCAACGTCCTGACTTTC.